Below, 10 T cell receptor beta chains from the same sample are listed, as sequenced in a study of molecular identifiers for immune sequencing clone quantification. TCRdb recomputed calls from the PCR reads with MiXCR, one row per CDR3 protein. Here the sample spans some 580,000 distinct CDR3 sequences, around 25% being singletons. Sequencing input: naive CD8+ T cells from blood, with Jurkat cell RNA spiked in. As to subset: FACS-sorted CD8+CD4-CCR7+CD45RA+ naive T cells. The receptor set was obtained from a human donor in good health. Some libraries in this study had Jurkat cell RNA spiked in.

The chain's CDR3 is CASSTGGEDTEAFF. The CDR3 nucleotides are TGTGCCAGCAGTACAGGGGGTGAAGACACTGAAGCTTTCTTT. The chain is built from TRBV6-5 and TRBJ1-1, with TRBD1 matching over 8 bases. V lost 5 bases to trimming and J lost 3 bases; unmatched junction nucleotides: 5. Per germline, CDR1 MNHEY and CDR2 SVGAGI. The CDR3 covers 14 residues.

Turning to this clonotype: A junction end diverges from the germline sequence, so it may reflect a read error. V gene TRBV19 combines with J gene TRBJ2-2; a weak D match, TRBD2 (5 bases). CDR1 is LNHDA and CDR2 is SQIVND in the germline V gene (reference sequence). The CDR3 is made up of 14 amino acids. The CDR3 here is CASSTFGPAGEPFF. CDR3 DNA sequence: TGTGCCAGTAGTACGTTCGGTCCCGCCGGGGAGCCGTTTTTT.

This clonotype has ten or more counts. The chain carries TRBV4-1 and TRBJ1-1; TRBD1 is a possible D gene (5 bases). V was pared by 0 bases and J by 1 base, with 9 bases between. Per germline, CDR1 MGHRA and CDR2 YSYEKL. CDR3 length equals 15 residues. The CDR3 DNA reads TGCGCCAGCAGCCAAGATTCAACAGGGAACACTGAAGCTTTCTTT. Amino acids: CASSQDSTGNTEAFF.

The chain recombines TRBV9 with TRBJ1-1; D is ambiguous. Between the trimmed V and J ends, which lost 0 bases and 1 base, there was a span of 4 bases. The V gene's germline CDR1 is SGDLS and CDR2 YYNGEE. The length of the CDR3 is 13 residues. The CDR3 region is CASSVDRNTEAFF. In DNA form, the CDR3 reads TGTGCCAGCAGCGTAGATAGGAACACTGAAGCTTTCTTT.

The CDR3 DNA reads as TGTGCCAGCAGTTGGGGGGGCACCAGCTCTGGGGCCAACGTCCTGACTTTC. Translation: CASSWGGTSSGANVLTF. The rearrangement links TRBV12-3 or TRBV12-4 to TRBJ2-6; D possibly corresponds to TRBD2 (7 bases). Trimming pared 4 bases from V and 0 bases from J, leaving 13 bases between. CDR3 length: 17 amino acids.

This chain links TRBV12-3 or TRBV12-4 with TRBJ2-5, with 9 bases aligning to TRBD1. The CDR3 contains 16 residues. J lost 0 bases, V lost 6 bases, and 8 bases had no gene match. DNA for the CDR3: TGTGCCAGCAGGGGGGACAGGGAATTGTACCAAGAGACCCAGTACTTC. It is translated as CASRGDRELYQETQYF.

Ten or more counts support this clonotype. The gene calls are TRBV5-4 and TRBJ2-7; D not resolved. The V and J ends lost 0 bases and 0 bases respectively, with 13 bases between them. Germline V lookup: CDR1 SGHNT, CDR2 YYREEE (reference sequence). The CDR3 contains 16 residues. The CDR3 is CASSLANGLSSYEQYF. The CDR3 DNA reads TGTGCCAGCAGCTTGGCGAACGGGTTGAGCTCCTACGAGCAGTACTTC.

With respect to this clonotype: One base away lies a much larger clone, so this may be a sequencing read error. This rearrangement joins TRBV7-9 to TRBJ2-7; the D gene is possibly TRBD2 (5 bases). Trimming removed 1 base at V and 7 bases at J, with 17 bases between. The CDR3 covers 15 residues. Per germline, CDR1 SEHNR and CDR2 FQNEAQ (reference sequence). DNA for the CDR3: TGTGCCAGCAGCTTAGAGAGTGGGGTCCCGGGGGAGCAGTACTTC. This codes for CASSLESGVPGEQYF.

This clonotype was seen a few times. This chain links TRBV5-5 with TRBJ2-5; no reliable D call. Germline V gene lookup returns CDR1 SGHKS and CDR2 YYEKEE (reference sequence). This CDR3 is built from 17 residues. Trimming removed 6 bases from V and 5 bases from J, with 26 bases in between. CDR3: CASTTGVWSGFGETQYF. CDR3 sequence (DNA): TGTGCCAGCACCACTGGAGTTTGGTCCGGGTTTGGGGAGACCCAGTACTTC.

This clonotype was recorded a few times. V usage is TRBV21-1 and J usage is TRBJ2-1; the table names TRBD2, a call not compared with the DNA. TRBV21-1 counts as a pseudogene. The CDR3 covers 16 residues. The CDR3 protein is CASSKPRGREEGEQFF. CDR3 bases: TGTGCCAGCAGCAAACCGCGCGGGCGGGAGGAGGGTGAGCAGTTCTTC.